This paragraph covers one T cell receptor beta chain sequence. Its target is unknown. Thyroid surgery was preceded by no treatment in any patient. This record comes from a study of metastatic and nonmetastatic thyroid tumors. In the study overall: For malignant and benign thyroid patients, tumor or nodule tissue and blood were the sources whose repertoires were compared.

TCRdb re-clonotyped the PCR reads through MiXCR. The sample has approximately 9,500 clones, 25% to 35% seen once. Trimming cost V 0 bases and J 8 bases, with 11 bases left between them. The CDR3 is 14 residues long. Germline V lookup: CDR1 SGHAT, CDR2 FQDESV (reference sequence). Regarding the study as a whole: TCR beta diversity was reportedly significantly higher in malignant thyroid tumors than benign nodules, in blood and tumor.

The chain has TRBV11-1 and TRBJ2-1; D call uncertain. The specimen sequenced was tumor tissue. The receptor was isolated from a female donor with papillary thyroid cancer or a benign thyroid nodule (not recorded which). Some clones in this sample may be carry-over from other donors' samples. CDR3: CASSLAIIGDEQFF. The CDR3 coding sequence is TGTGCCAGCAGCTTAGCAATCATAGGAGATGAGCAGTTCTTC.